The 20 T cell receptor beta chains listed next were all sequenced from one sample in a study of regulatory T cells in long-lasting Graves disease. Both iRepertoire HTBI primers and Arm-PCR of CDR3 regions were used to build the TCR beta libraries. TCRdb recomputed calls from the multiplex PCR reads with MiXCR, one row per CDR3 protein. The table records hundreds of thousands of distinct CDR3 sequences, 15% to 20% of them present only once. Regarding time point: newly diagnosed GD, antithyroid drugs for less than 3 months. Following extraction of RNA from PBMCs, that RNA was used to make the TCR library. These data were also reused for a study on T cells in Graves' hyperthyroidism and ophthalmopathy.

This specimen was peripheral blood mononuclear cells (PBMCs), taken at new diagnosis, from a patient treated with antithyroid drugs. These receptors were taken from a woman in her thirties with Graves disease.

Here the CDR3 reads CASSVRGILGGDTQYF. CDR3 nucleotide sequence: TGTGCCAGCAGCGTCCGCGGGATCCTGGGGGGAGATACGCAGTATTTT. The V gene is TRBV7-2, the J gene TRBJ2-3, with D perhaps TRBD2 (6 bases). V lost 5 bases to trimming and J lost 5 bases, with 20 bases between them. This CDR3 region has 16 residues. CDR1 is SGHTA, CDR2 FQGNSA, per germline. The full variable domain, completed using reference TRBV7-2 and TRBJ2-3, is GAGVSQSPSNKVTEKGKDVELRCDPISGHTALYWYRQSLGQGLEFLIYFQGNSAPDKSGLPSDRFSAERTGGSVSTLTIQRTQQEDSAVYLCASSVRGILGGDTQYFGPGTRLTVL.

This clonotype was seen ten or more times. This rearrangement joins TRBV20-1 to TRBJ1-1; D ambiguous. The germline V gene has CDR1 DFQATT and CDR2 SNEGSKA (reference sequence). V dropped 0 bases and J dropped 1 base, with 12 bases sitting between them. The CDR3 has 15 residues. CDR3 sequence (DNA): TGCAGTGCTAGAGATCCGACGTTAGAGAACACTGAAGCTTTCTTT. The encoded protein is CSARDPTLENTEAFF.

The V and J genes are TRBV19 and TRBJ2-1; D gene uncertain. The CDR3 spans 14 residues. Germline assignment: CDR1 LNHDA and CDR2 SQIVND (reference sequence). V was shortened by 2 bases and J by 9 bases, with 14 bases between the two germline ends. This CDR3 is CASSILGLAGEQFF. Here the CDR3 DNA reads TGTGCCAGTAGTATATTGGGCTTAGCCGGTGAGCAGTTCTTC.

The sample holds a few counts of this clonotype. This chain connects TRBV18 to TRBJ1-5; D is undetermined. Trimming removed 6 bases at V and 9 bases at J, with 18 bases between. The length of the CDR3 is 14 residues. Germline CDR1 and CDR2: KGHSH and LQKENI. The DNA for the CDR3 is TGTGCCAGCTCGTCTGTAGTCTCGAAAGGGCCCCAGCATTTT. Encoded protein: CASSSVVSKGPQHF.

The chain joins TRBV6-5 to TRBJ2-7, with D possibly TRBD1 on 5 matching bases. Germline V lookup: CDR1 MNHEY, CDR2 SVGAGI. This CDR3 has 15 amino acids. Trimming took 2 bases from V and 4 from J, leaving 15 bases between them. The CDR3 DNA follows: TGTGCCAGCAGTTACACCGAAGGGGTATTATACGAGCAGTACTTC. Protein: CASSYTEGVLYEQYF.

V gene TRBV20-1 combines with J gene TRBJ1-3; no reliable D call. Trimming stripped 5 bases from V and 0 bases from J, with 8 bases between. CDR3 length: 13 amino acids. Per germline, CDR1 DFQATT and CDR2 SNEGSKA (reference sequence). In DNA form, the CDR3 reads TGCAGTGCTTCGGCGGACTCTGGAAACACCATATATTTT. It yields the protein CSASADSGNTIYF.

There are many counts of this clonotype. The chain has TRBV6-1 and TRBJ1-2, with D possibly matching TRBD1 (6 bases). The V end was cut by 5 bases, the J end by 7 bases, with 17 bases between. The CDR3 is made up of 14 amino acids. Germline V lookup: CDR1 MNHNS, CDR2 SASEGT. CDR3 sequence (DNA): TGTGCCAGCAGTCGGGACAATTTTTCTAGTGGCTACACCTTC. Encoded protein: CASSRDNFSSGYTF.

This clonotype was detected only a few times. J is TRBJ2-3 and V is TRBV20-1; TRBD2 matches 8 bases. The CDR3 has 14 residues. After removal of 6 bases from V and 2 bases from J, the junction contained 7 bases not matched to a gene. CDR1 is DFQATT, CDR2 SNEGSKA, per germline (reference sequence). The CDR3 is CSAPGGVLTDTQYF. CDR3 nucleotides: TGCAGTGCCCCGGGGGGGGTACTCACAGATACGCAGTATTTT.

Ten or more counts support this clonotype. The CDR3 DNA sequence: TGCAGTGCTGCCCGGGACCCCATTTGGGGAGAGCAGTACTTC. This codes for CSAARDPIWGEQYF. The chain has TRBV20-1 and TRBJ2-7; D could derive from TRBD1 or TRBD2 (5 bases each). This CDR3 region has 14 residues. Germline values: CDR1 DFQATT, CDR2 SNEGSKA (reference sequence). V shed 5 bases and J shed 7 bases, with 21 bases lying between them.

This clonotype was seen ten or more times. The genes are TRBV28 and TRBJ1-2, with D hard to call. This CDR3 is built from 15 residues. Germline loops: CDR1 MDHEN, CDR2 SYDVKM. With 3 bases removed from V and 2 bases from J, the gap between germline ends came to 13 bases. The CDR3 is CASSFSRTTNYGYTF. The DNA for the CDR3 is TGTGCCAGCAGTTTCTCACGCACAACCAACTATGGCTACACCTTC.

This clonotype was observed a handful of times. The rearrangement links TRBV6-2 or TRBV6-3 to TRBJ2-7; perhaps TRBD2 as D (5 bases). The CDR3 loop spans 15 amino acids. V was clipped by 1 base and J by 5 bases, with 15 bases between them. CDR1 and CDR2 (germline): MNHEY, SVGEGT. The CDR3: CASSYWSHPGNEQYF. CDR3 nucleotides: TGTGCCAGCAGTTACTGGAGTCACCCGGGGAACGAGCAGTACTTC.

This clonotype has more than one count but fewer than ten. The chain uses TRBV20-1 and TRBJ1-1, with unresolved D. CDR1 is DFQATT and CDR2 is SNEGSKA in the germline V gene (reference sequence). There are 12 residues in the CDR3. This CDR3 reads CSSLTSNTEAFF. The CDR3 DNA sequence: TGCAGCTCCCTAACTTCGAACACTGAAGCTTTCTTT.

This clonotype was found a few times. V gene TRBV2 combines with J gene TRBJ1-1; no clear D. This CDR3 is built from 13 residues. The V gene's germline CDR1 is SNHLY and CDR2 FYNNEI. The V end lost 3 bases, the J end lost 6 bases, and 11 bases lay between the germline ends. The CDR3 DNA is TGTGCCAGCAGTGAGATGGCCGGGCCTGAAGCTTTCTTT. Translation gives CASSEMAGPEAFF.

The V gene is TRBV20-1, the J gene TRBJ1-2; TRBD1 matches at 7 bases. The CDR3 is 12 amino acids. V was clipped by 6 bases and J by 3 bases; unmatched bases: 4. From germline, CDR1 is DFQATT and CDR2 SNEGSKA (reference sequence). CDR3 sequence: CSATGVYYGYTF. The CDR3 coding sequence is TGCAGTGCCACAGGGGTTTACTATGGCTACACCTTC.

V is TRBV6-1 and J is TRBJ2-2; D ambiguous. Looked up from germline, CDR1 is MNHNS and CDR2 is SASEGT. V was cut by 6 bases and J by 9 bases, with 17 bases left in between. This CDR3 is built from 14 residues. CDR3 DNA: TGTGCCAGCAGAGGTCTTCGCGAGACCAGGGAGCTGTTTTTT. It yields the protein CASRGLRETRELFF.

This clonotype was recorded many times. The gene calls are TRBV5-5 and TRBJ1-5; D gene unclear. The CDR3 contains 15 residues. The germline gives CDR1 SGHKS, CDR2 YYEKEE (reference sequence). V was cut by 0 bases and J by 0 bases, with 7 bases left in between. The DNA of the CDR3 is TGTGCCAGCAGCTTGGATCTTTATAGCAATCAGCCCCAGCATTTT. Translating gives CASSLDLYSNQPQHF.

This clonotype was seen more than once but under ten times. CDR3 coding DNA: TGTGCCAGCAGTTCGAGGAGAGGCGGGAGCGCCTACGAGCAGTACTTC. Its translation: CASSSRRGGSAYEQYF. The chain is built from TRBV6-9 and TRBJ2-7; 7 nucleotides agree with TRBD2. The V and J ends lost 4 bases and 2 bases, in that order; junction bases with no gene match: 11. CDR1 MNHGY and CDR2 SVAAGI come from the germline V gene. The CDR3 spans 16 residues.

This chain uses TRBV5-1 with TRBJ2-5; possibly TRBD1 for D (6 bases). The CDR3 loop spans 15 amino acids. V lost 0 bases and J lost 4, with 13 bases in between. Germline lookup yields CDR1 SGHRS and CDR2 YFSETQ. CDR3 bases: TGCGCCAGCAGCTTGGGAGGGGGATCGGGAGAGACCCAGTACTTC. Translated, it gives CASSLGGGSGETQYF.

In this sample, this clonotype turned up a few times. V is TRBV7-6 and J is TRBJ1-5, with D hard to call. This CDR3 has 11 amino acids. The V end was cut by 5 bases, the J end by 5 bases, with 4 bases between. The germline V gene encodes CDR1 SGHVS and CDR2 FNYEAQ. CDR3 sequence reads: CASSPDQPQHF. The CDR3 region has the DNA TGTGCCAGCAGCCCTGATCAGCCCCAGCATTTT.

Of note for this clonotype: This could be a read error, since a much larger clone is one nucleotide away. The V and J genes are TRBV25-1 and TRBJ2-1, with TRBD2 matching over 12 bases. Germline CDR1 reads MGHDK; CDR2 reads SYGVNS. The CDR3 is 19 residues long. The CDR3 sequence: CASTRTPKLAGGFNNERFF. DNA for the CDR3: TGTGCCAGCACTCGGACCCCTAAACTAGCGGGAGGCTTCAACAATGAGCGGTTCTTC. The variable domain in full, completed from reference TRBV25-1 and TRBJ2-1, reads EADIYQTPRYLVIGTGKKITLECSQTMGHDKMYWYQQDPGMELHLIHYSYGVNSTEKGDLSSESTVSRIRTEHFPLTLESARPSHTSQYLCASTRTPKLAGGFNNERFFGPGTRLTVL.